This T cell receptor beta chain emerged from a study of blood T cell repertoires in COVID-19. At the level of the study: Samples taken during acute and convalescent COVID-19 were collected in the United States, Italy and Spain. Sample material is recorded as cDNA or gDNA derived from T cells, B-cell-depleted T cells, or PBMCs.

This clone has just one count. Original analysis: Scientists estimated how many nucleated cells there were by amplifying reference gene primers. Method: immunoSEQ multiplex PCR; TCRdb's copy keeps in-frame clones and lacks some. From that table come the V and J calls and clone size; the DNA was used to work out D and trimming. The table lists roughly 300,000 clones, over 75% of them singletons. This CDR3 comprises 18 residues. V dropped 0 bases and J dropped 9; count of bases not matched to a gene: 14. Germline CDR1 reads LGHNA; CDR2 reads YSLEER. This clonotype originated in a human donor in a cohort sampled during active COVID-19. V usage is TRBV4-3 and J usage is TRBJ1-6, with 7 nucleotides matching TRBD1. The sample comprised peripheral blood. The CDR3 protein is CASSQDPPTGTRVSPLHF. DNA for the CDR3: TGCGCCAGCAGCCAAGATCCCCCGACAGGGACACGGGTTTCACCCCTCCACTTT.